This TCR beta chain was profiled in a study of OX40 agonist ivuxolimab in advanced cancers. Overall study: Dose-escalation subjects each had hepatocellular carcinoma, melanoma, renal cell or head and neck cancer.

Repertoires were generated with immunoSEQ multiplex PCR, while TCRdb's copy carries only in-frame clones and drops some. The table lists approximately 12,000 clones, roughly 90% of them singletons. The origin of this receptor is an adult with an advanced solid tumor such as melanoma, head and neck, liver or kidney cancer. The sample consisted of CD4+ or CD8+ T cells sorted from blood, taken in a trial of the OX40 agonist ivuxolimab.

CDR3 loop: CASSYSSPGDTQYF. CDR3 in DNA: TGCGCCAGCAGCTATTCCTCCCCCGGGGATACGCAGTATTTT. V and J are TRBV5-1 and TRBJ2-3; D is unresolved. The germline gives CDR1 SGHRS, CDR2 YFSETQ. The CDR3 contains 14 residues. V lost 3 bases and J lost 6, with 14 bases in between.